This TCR beta chain derives from a study of shared clonotypes between healthy human individuals (dated by TCRdb to between 2020 and 2021). Background for the entire study: The cohort comprised two women and a few men aged 18 to 49 years. For each donor, CD4 naive and CD4 memory were each given three plates, CD8 naive was given two plates, and CD8 memory was given one plate. Blood TCR repertoires of about five healthy adults were deeply sequenced to estimate repertoire size and the extent of clonotype sharing between individuals. Libraries were prepared and TCR repertoires were sequenced by different laboratories using diverse techniques, in order to increase sequencing depth and limit assay-specific biases. Between about 0.8 and 9.5 billion PBMCs per donor were obtained by leukapheresis. The research as a whole found: Incomplete sequencing was indicated by rarefaction of sorted-subset datasets, despite the large sequencing depth. Based on pairwise subsampling, the degree of clonotype sharing among donors was expected to be affected by sequencing depth. Compared with non-shared clonotypes, the clonotypes found in all four sorted-subset donors had higher generation probabilities. Across a handful of donors, roughly 5.1% of naive CD4, roughly 3.5% of naive CD8, under 2.5% of memory CD4, and 0.4% of memory CD8 clonotypes were shared. Naive subsets generally had larger estimated clonotype richness than memory subsets did. The genetic and exposure-history diversity represented was limited by the small number of donors. Sampling was limited to blood, and TCR repertoires in tissue likely differ from TCR repertoires in blood.

TCR CDR3 regions were amplified from genomic DNA by multiplex PCR using the deep immunoSEQ assay. For each cell subset, the extracted genomic DNA was distributed evenly across all wells of several immunoSEQ 96-well plates, and each plate served as one replicate. For sorted subsets, approximately 200 ng of genomic DNA, equivalent to 30,000 or so T cell genomes, went into each replicate PCR. The purified libraries were quantified using a Qubit 3.0 fluorometer, sized with a Bioanalyzer 2100, and then quantified again using the KAPA Library Quantification kit. A separate single-read 150-cycle Illumina NextSeq 550 flow cell was used to sequence each immunoSEQ 96-well plate. The authors' analysis ran thus. The immunoSEQ output contained only junctional sequences without quality scores, so filtering could not match that applied to full-length reads. Sequences were annotated with PyIR, a Python wrapper for IgBLAST v1.9, and V/J genes and CDR3 were assigned using IMGT germline references. Reads were removed for weak V/J assignments (E-value above 1e-6), missing CDR3, stop codons, out-of-frame junctions, or ambiguous translated residues. V3J clonotypes were defined by identical inferred V gene, J gene, and CDR3 amino acid sequence. To compute the percentage overlap between repertoires, the number of shared unique clonotypes was divided by the size of the smaller repertoire. Repertoire richness was assessed with RTK rarefaction, the Chao1 estimator, and Recon v2.1 estimates of unobserved clonotypes. Generation probabilities for all TCRbeta clonotypes obtained by the gDNA method from a handful of donors were computed using OLGA. TCRdb limited this immuneACCESS table to in-frame rearrangements with V and J called. A share of clones is missing; checked studies link under half to unresolved V genes, and the rest is unexplained. From that table come the V and J calls and clone size; the DNA was used to work out D and trimming. This sample has about 1 million clones in its table, and around 76% of those were observed once. Of the sample, 1.4% to 1.5% is held by the ten largest clones.

As regards this clone: What antigen it recognizes has not been identified. No base qualities exist here, and no much larger clone lies one base off it.

The trim is 2 bases for V and 3 bases for J, with a gap of 11 bases between the germline ends. Via the germline V gene, CDR1 is SGHDT and CDR2 YYEEEE. The CDR3 covers 15 residues, taking in both the cysteine and the phenylalanine. Just the 45-base CDR3 DNA is kept, in frame starting at base 1. Donors were healthy HIV-negative adults with no recently reported acute infections or vaccinations. All donors were Caucasian adults living in Nashville, Tennessee, USA. CD4+ T cells were enriched by magnetic negative selection, after which naive cells were positively selected on CD45RA and the negative fraction was taken as the memory subset. Blood was collected by leukapheresis, and PBMCs were isolated by Ficoll-Histopaque density gradient centrifugation and then cryopreserved in liquid nitrogen vapor phase. Purity and quantity of every magnetically sorted T cell population were checked by analytical flow cytometry. Genomic DNA was isolated from each sorted fraction and quantified by UV absorbance on a Nanodrop 2000c.

Sequenced: memory CD4+ T cells sorted from blood. The cell subset or site label for this specimen denotes: CD45RA-negative fraction. In this chain, TRBV5-6 is recombined with TRBJ2-2; matching of 5 bases hints at TRBD1 as the D gene. The sequence derives from a man aged 18 to 30 in good health. The nucleotide sequence reads TGTGCCAGCAGCTTCCAGGACACATACACCGGGGAGCTGTTTTTT. It is translated as CASSFQDTYTGELFF. This CDR3, with the reference TRBV5-6 and TRBJ2-2 proteins standing in past its ends, gives the full variable domain DAGVTQSPTHLIKTRGQQVTLRCSPKSGHDTVSWYQQALGQGPQFIFQYYEEEERQRGNFPDRFSGHQFPNYSSELNVNALLLGDSALYLCASSFQDTYTGELFFGEGSRLTVL.